This T cell receptor beta chain emerged from a study of blood T cells in healthy people across ages. Primed by a sample-barcoded 5' primer and a J-beta primer mix, a second PCR proceeded for roughly 7 to 11 cycles. Using its own MiXCR run on the 5' RACE reads, TCRdb lists one record per CDR3 protein. The data hold some 1.1 million distinct CDR3 sequences, with around two fifths observed a single time. Per germline, CDR1 SGHRS and CDR2 YFSETQ. The CDR3 is 13 amino acids. Trimming removed 5 bases from V and 2 bases from J, with 9 bases in between. This clonotype was counted a few times. Total RNA, at least 5.5 micrograms per sample, was extracted from PBMCs.

The sequence came from a young man in good health. Sequencing used blood. The chain combines TRBV5-1 with TRBJ2-3; TRBD2 is a possible D gene (5 bases). This CDR3 is CASRAGVTDTQYF. As DNA, the CDR3 is TGCGCCAGCAGGGCGGGTGTCACAGATACGCAGTATTTT.